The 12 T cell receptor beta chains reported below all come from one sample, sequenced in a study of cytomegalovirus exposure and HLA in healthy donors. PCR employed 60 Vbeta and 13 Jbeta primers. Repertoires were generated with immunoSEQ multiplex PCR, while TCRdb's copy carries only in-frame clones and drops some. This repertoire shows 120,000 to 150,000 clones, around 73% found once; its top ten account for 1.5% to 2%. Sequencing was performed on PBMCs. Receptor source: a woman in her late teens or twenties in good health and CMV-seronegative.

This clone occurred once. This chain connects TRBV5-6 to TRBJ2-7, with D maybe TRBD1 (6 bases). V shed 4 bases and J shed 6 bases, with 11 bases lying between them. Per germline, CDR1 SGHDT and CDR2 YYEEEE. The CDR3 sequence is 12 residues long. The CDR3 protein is CASSQNRAEQYV. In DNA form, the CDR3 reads TGTGCCAGCAGCCAAAACAGGGCCGAGCAGTACGTC.

The CDR3 coding sequence is TGTGCCTGGAGCCTGAGGTCTGGGGCCAACGTCCTGACTTTC. Protein product: CAWSLRSGANVLTF. The chain uses TRBV30 and TRBJ2-6, with D unresolved. Germline values: CDR1 GTSNPN, CDR2 SVGIG (reference sequence). This CDR3 has 14 amino acids. V lost 3 bases and J lost 1, with 7 bases in between.

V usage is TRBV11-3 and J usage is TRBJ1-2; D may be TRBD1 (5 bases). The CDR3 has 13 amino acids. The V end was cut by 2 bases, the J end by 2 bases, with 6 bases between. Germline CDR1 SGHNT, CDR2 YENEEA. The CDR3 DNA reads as TGTGCCAGCAGCTTACGGGGGAACTATGGCTACACCTTC. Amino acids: CASSLRGNYGYTF.

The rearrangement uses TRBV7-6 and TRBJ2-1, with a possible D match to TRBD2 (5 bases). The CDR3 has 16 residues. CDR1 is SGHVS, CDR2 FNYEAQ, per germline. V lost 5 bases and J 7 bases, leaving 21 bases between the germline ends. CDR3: CASSPQPGSGYNEQFF. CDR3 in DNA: TGTGCCAGCAGCCCCCAACCGGGCTCGGGATATAATGAGCAGTTCTTC.

CDR3 in DNA: TGCAGCGTTGAGTTTCCAGGGGGGAACACTGAAGCTTTCTTT. Protein sequence: CSVEFPGGNTEAFF. V gene TRBV29-1 combines with J gene TRBJ1-1; TRBD1 aligns across 7 bases. With 3 bases clipped from V and 1 base from J, the junction kept 5 bases outside the gene matches. The CDR3 is 14 amino acids. Germline V gives CDR1 SQVTM, CDR2 ANQGSEA. Drawing the rest from reference TRBV29-1 and TRBJ1-1, the complete variable domain is SAVISQKPSRDICQRGTSLTIQCQVDSQVTMMFWYRQQPGQSLTLIATANQGSEATYESGFVIDKFPISRPNLTFSTLTVSNMSPEDSSIYLCSVEFPGGNTEAFFGQGTRLTVV.

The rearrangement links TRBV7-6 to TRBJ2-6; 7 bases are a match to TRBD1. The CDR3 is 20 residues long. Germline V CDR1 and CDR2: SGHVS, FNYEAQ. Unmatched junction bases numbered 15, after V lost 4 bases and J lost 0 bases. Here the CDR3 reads CASSSHARDSLFSGANVLTF. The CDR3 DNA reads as TGTGCCAGCAGCTCTCACGCCCGGGACAGCTTATTCTCTGGGGCCAACGTCCTGACTTTC. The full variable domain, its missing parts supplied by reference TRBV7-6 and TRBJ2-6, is GAGVSQSPRYKVTKRGQDVALRCDPISGHVSLYWYRQALGQGPEFLTYFNYEAQQDKSGLPNDRFSAERPEGSISTLTIQRTEQRDSAMYRCASSSHARDSLFSGANVLTFGAGSRLTVL.

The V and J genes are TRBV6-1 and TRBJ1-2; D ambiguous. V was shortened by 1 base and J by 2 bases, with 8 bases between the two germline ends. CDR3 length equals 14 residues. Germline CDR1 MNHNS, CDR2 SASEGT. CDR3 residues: CASSEGERNYGYTF. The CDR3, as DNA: TGTGCCAGCAGTGAAGGGGAGCGAAACTATGGCTACACCTTC.

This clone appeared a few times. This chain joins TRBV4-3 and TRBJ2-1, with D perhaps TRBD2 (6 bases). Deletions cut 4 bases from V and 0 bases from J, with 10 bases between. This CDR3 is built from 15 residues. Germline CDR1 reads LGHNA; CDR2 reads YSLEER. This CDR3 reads CASSPQTSSYNEQFF. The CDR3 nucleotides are TGCGCCAGCAGCCCCCAGACTAGCTCCTACAATGAGCAGTTCTTC.

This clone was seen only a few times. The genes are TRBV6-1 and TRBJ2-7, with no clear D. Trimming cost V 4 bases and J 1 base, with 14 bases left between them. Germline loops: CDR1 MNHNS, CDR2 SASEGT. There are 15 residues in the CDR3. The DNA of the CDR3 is TGTGCCAGCAGTGGACAAAAGGTACCTTCCTACGAGCAGTACGTC. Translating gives CASSGQKVPSYEQYV.

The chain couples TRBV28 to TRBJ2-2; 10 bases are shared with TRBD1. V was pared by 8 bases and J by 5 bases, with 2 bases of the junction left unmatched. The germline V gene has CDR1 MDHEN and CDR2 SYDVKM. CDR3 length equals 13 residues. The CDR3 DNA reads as TGTGCCAGCCTGGACAGGGGGACCGGGGAGCTGTTTTTT. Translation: CASLDRGTGELFF.

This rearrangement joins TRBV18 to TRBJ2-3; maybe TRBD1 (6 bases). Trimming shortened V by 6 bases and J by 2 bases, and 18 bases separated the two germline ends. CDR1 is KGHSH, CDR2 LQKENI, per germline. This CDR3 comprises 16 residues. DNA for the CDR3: TGTGCCAGCTCGCCAGGTTGGACAGAATTCACAGATACGCAGTATTTT. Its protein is CASSPGWTEFTDTQYF.

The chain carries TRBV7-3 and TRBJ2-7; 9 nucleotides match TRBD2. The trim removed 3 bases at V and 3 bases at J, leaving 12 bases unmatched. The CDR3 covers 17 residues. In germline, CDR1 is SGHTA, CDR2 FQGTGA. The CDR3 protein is CASSLQRGARSSYEQYF. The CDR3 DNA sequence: TGTGCCAGCAGCTTGCAGCGGGGGGCCCGATCAAGCTACGAGCAGTACTTC.